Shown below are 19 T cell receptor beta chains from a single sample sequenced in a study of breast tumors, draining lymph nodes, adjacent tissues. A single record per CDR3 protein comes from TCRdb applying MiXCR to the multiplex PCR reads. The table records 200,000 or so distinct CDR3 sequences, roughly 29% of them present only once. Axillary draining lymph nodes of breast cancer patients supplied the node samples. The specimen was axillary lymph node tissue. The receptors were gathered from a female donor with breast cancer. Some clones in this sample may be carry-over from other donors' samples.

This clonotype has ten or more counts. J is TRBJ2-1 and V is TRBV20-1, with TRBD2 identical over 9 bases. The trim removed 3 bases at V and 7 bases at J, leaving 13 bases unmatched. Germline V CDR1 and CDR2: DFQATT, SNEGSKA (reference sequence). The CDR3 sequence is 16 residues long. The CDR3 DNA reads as TGCAGTGCTAGCACAGCGGGAGGTAGTTATGGGAATGAGCAGTTCTTC. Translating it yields CSASTAGGSYGNEQFF.

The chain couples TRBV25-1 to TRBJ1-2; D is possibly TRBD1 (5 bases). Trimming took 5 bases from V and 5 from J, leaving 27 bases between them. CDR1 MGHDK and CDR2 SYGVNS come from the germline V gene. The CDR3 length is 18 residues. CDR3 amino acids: CASSLGLRGVSAEYGYTF. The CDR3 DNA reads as TGTGCCAGCAGTTTGGGTCTTAGGGGAGTGAGTGCCGAGTATGGCTACACCTTC.

CDR3 in DNA: TGCAGTGTTCCGCGACTAGCGGGGGGGCGCGAAAAACTGTTTTTT. Residues: CSVPRLAGGREKLFF. The chain uses TRBV20-1 and TRBJ1-4, with TRBD1 as a possible D gene (6 bases). This CDR3 has 15 residues. The V and J ends lost 7 bases and 8 bases respectively, with 23 bases between them. Germline lookup yields CDR1 DFQATT and CDR2 SNEGSKA (reference sequence).

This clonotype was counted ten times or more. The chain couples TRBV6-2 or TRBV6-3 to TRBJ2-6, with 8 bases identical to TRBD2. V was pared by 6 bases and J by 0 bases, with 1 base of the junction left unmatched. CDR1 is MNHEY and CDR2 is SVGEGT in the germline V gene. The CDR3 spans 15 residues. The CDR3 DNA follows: TGTGCCAGCAGAAGCGGGGGCTCTGGGGCCAACGTCCTGACTTTC. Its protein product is CASRSGGSGANVLTF.

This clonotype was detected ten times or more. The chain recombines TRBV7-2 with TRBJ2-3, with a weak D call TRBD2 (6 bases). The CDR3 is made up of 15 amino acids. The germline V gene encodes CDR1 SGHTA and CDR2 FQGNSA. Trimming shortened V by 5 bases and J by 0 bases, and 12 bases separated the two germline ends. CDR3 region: CASSPTGTSTDTQYF. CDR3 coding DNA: TGTGCCAGCAGCCCGACGGGGACTAGCACAGATACGCAGTATTTT.

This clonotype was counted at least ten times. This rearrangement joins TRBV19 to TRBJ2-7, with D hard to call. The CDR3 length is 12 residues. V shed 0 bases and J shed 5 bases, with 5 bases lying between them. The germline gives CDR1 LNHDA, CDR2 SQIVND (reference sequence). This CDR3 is CASSIDRNEQYF. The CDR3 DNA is TGTGCCAGTAGTATAGATCGGAACGAGCAGTACTTC.

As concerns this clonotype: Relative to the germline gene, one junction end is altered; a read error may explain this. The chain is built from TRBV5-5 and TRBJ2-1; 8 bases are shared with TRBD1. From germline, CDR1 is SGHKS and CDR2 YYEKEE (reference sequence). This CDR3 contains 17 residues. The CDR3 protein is CASILNLAGGAYNEQFF. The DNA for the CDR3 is TGTGCCAGCATCTTGAATCTAGCAGGGGGCGCCTACAATGAGCAGTTCTTC.

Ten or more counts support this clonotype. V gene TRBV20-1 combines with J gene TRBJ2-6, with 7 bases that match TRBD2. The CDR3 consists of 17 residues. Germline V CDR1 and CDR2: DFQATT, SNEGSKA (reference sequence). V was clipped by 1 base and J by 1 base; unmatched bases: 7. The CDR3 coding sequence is TGCAGTGCTAGAGTTCCTAGCGGTTGGTCTGGGGCCAACGTCCTGACTTTC. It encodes CSARVPSGWSGANVLTF.

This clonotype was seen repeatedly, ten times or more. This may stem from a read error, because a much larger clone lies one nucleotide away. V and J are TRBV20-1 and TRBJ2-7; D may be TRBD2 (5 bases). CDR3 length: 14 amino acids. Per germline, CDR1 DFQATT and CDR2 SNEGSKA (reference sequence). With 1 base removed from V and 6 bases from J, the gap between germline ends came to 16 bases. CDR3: CSARVQRSPSEQYF. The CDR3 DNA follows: TGCAGTGCTAGAGTCCAGCGGTCCCCCTCCGAGCAGTACTTC.

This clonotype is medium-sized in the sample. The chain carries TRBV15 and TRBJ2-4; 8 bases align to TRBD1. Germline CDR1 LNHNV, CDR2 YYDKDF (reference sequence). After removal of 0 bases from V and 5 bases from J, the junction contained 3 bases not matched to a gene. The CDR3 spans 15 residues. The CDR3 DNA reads TGTGCCACCAGCAGAGACAGGGGGCTGGAAAACATTCAGTACTTC. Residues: CATSRDRGLENIQYF.

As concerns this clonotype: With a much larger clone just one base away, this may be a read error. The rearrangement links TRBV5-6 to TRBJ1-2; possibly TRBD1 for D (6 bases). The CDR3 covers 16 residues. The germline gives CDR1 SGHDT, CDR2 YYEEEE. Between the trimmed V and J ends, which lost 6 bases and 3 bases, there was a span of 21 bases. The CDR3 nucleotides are TGTGCCAGCACCCCGGGGGGCCCTACGTTTTACTATGGCTACACCTTC. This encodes CASTPGGPTFYYGYTF.

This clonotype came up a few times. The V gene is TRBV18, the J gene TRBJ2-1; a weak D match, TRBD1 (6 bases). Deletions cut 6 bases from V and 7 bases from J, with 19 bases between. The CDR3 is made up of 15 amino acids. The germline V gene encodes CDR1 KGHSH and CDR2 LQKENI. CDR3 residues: CASSNKRGMRNEQFF. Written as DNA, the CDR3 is TGTGCCAGCTCTAATAAGAGGGGGATGAGGAATGAGCAGTTCTTC. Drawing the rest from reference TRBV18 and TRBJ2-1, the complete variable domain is NAGVMQNPRHLVRRRGQEARLRCSPMKGHSHVYWYRQLPEEGLKFMVYLQKENIIDESGMPKERFSAEFPKEGPSILRIQQVVRGDSAAYFCASSNKRGMRNEQFFGPGTRLTVL.

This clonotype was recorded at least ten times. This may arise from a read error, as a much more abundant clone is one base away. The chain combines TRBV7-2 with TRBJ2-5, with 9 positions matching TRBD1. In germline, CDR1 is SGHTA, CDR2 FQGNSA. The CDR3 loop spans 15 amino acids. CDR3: CASLPTGGFSETQHF. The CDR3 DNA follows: TGTGCCAGCCTCCCTACAGGGGGCTTCTCAGAGACCCAGCACTTC.

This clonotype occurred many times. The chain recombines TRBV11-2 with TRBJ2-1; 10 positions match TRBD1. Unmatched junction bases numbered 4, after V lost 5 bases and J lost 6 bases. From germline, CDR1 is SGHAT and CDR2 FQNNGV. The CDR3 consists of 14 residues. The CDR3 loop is CASSPRDRGNEQFF. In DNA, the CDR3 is TGTGCCAGCAGCCCCCGGGACAGGGGCAATGAGCAGTTCTTC.

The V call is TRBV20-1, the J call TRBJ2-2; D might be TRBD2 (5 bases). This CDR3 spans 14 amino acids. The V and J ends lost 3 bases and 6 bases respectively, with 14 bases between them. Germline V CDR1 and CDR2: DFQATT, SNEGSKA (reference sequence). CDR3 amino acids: CSASGVNRAGELFF. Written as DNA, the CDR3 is TGCAGTGCTAGCGGGGTGAATAGAGCCGGGGAGCTGTTTTTT.

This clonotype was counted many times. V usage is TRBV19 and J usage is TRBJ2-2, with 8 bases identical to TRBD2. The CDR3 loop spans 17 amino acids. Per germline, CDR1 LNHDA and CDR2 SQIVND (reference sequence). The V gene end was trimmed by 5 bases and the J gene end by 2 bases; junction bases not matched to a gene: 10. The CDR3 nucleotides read TGTGCCAGTAGTGAGCCATCGGGGGGGGTTAACACCGGGGAGCTGTTTTTT. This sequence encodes CASSEPSGGVNTGELFF.

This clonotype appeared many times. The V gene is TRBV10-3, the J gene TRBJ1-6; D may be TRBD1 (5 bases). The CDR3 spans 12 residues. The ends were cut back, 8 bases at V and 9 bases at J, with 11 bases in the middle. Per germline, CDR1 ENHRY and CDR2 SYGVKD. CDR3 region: CAIATQGSPLHF. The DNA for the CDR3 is TGTGCCATCGCAACCCAGGGTTCACCCCTCCACTTT.

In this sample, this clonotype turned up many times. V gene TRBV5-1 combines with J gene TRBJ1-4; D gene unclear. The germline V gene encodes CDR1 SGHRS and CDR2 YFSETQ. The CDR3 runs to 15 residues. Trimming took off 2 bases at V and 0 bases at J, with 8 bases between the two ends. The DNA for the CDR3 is TGCGCCAGCAGCTTTGAATCGGCAACTAATGAAAAACTGTTTTTT. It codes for CASSFESATNEKLFF.

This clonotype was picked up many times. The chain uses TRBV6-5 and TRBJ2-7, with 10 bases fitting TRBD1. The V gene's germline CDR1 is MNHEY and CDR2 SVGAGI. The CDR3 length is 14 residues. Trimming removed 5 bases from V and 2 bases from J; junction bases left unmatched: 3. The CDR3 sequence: CASSHGQGAYEQYF. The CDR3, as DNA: TGTGCCAGCAGTCACGGACAGGGGGCCTACGAGCAGTACTTC.